This TCR beta chain originates from a study of T cell clonotyping in hematopoietic cell transplantation. Study-wide results and caveats: No sorting was done, leaving CD4 and CD8 contributions mixed. Few recipient clonotypes overlapped donors; over 95% were de novo at given depth.

Using immunoSEQ multiplex PCR, the repertoire was profiled, and TCRdb retains in-frame clones only, with some absent. The sample consists of nearly 9,500 clones, 97% of them appearing once. A remark on this clone: The antigen remains undetermined.

The CDR3 consists of 15 residues. Germline CDR1 LGHNA, CDR2 YSLEER. The V and J ends lost 0 bases and 5 bases respectively, with 12 bases between them. The source was peripheral blood mononuclear cells, collected 100 days after allogeneic stem cell transplant. The chain employs TRBV4-3 and TRBJ2-3; D might be TRBD1 (5 bases). The sequence derives from a male patient aged 60-69 years who had an allogeneic stem cell transplant from a related donor, so the T cells may come from the graft donor. Some clones in this sample may be carry-over from other donors' samples. The CDR3 region is CASSQDWGPGDTQYF. The DNA of the CDR3 is TGCGCCAGCAGCCAAGATTGGGGCCCGGGAGATACGCAGTATTTT.